This is a list of T cell receptor beta chains from one sample in a study of T cell repertoires in cytomegalovirus infection. MiXCR, run by TCRdb on the reads, gives a single entry per CDR3 protein. The top ten hold over 10% of the sample, which has 700,000 to 950,000 distinct CDR3 sequences, less than 35% seen once. These receptors' antigens are unknown. Sequencing used cultured CD8+ T cells from PBMCs, obtained from culture after CMV antigen stimulation. These receptors were collected from a human donor in good health (CMV status not recorded). Some clones in this sample may be carry-over from other donors' samples. Both conserved end residues are part of each CDR3. A D gene is named only where the DNA matches it firmly. Part of the rows lack a size; the others show once, few, many or a class for expanded clones.

J: TRBJ1-1; V: TRBV6-6; size: -; D: -; CDR3: CASSYSGREAFF; DNA: TGTGCCAGCAGTTACTCGGGCCGAGAAGCTTTCTTT
J: TRBJ2-1; V: TRBV7-6; size: many; D: -; CDR3: CASSRPRGTSYNEQFF; DNA: TGTGCCAGCAGCCGTCCCCGGGGGACCTCCTACAATGAGCAGTTCTTC
J: TRBJ2-1; V: TRBV7-6; size: many; D: TRBD1; CDR3: CASRPQGALPYNEQFF; DNA: TGTGCCAGCAGACCTCAGGGGGCTCTCCCCTACAATGAGCAGTTCTTC
J: TRBJ2-3; V: TRBV4-3; size: -; D: TRBD1; CDR3: CASSQTTGGLSTDTQYF; DNA: TGCGCCAGCAGCCAAACTACAGGGGGCTTATCCACAGATACGCAGTATTTT
J: TRBJ2-7; V: TRBV5-6; size: -; D: TRBD1; CDR3: CASSFTGDYEQYF; DNA: TGTGCCAGCAGCTTTACAGGGGACTACGAGCAGTACTTC
J: TRBJ2-5; V: TRBV12-3/TRBV12-4; size: few; D: -; CDR3: CASSLRVDAQETQYF; DNA: TGTGCCAGCAGTCTCAGGGTCGACGCTCAAGAGACCCAGTACTTC
J: TRBJ1-2; V: TRBV27; size: few; D: -; CDR3: CASSSLGTVDGYTF; DNA: TGTGCCAGCAGCTCCCTCGGGACGGTCGATGGCTACACCTTC
J: TRBJ1-1; V: TRBV7-9; size: -; D: -; CDR3: CASSSHAAEAFF; DNA: TGTGCCAGCAGCTCCCATGCTGCTGAAGCTTTCTTT
J: TRBJ1-3; V: TRBV20-1; size: -; D: -; CDR3: CSANLLGAGNTIYF; DNA: TGCAGTGCGAACCTTCTCGGGGCTGGAAACACCATATATTTT
J: TRBJ1-5; V: TRBV20-1; size: few; D: -; CDR3: CSAREEISNQPQHF; DNA: TGCAGTGCTAGAGAGGAGATTAGCAATCAGCCCCAGCATTTT
J: TRBJ2-1; V: TRBV10-3; size: -; D: -; CDR3: CAIITGKYNEQFF; DNA: TGTGCCATCATCACAGGCAAATACAATGAGCAGTTCTTC
J: TRBJ2-3; V: TRBV12-3/TRBV12-4; size: -; D: -; CDR3: CASSRTTSTDTQYF; DNA: TGTGCCAGCAGTCGGACAACTAGCACAGATACGCAGTATTTT
J: TRBJ1-1; V: TRBV6-2/TRBV6-3; size: few; D: -; CDR3: CASSNRRNTEAFF; DNA: TGTGCCAGCAGTAACCGAAGGAACACTGAAGCTTTCTTT
J: TRBJ1-4; V: TRBV10-3; size: -; D: -; CDR3: CAISEFPIGERTNEKLFF; DNA: TGTGCCATCAGTGAGTTCCCTATAGGGGAGAGGACTAATGAAAAACTGTTTTTT
J: TRBJ2-5; V: TRBV27; size: -; D: TRBD1; CDR3: CASSLGTGGNQETQYF; DNA: TGTGCCAGCAGTTTAGGGACAGGGGGAAATCAAGAGACCCAGTACTTC
J: TRBJ2-3; V: TRBV7-9; size: many; D: TRBD1; CDR3: CASSTWDRGRRGTTDTQYF; DNA: TGTGCCAGCAGCACCTGGGACAGGGGGCGCCGGGGCACGACAGATACGCAGTATTTT
J: TRBJ2-5; V: TRBV28; size: -; D: -; CDR3: CASSPPTFSHDQETQYF; DNA: TGTGCCAGCAGTCCCCCGACGTTCAGTCACGATCAAGAGACCCAGTACTTC
J: TRBJ2-5; V: TRBV11-1; size: many; D: -; CDR3: CASSLGVESQVETQYF; DNA: TGTGCCAGCAGCTTAGGGGTGGAATCGCAAGTGGAGACCCAGTACTTC
J: TRBJ2-2; V: TRBV9; size: few; D: TRBD1; CDR3: CASSVATRQGSTGELFF; DNA: TGTGCCAGCAGCGTAGCGACCAGACAGGGGAGCACCGGGGAGCTGTTTTTT
J: TRBJ2-6; V: TRBV6-5; size: -; D: TRBD1; CDR3: CASSYYWDRGSGANVLTF; DNA: TGTGCCAGCAGTTACTATTGGGACAGGGGCTCTGGGGCCAACGTCCTGACTTTC
J: TRBJ2-1; V: TRBV12-3/TRBV12-4; size: few; D: -; CDR3: CASSLSSNNEQFF; DNA: TGTGCCAGCAGTCTTTCGTCCAACAATGAGCAGTTCTTC
J: TRBJ2-7; V: TRBV12-3/TRBV12-4; size: -; D: -; CDR3: CASSSGPASSYEQYF; DNA: TGTGCCAGCAGTTCCGGGCCCGCTTCCTCCTACGAGCAGTACTTC
J: TRBJ2-6; V: TRBV27; size: few; D: -; CDR3: CASANLTPTGANVLTF; DNA: TGTGCCAGCGCGAACCTGACGCCGACTGGGGCCAACGTCCTGACTTTC
J: TRBJ2-7; V: TRBV4-1; size: -; D: TRBD1; CDR3: CASSLGDRDYEQYF; DNA: TGCGCCAGCAGCCTTGGGGACAGGGACTACGAGCAGTACTTC
J: TRBJ1-3; V: TRBV12-3/TRBV12-4; size: -; D: -; CDR3: CASSSSVGGNTIYF; DNA: TGTGCCAGCAGTTCATCGGTCGGAGGAAACACCATATATTTT
J: TRBJ1-2; V: TRBV28; size: few; D: TRBD1; CDR3: CASRDRGRRGGYTF; DNA: TGTGCCAGCAGAGACAGGGGGCGTAGAGGAGGCTACACCTTC
J: TRBJ1-3; V: TRBV25-1; size: -; D: -; CDR3: CASKGNTIYF; DNA: TGTGCCAGCAAAGGAAACACCATATATTTT
J: TRBJ1-5; V: TRBV15; size: few; D: -; CDR3: CATSVGQFSNQPQHF; DNA: TGTGCCACCAGCGTCGGACAGTTTAGCAATCAGCCCCAGCATTTT
J: TRBJ2-3; V: TRBV7-9; size: -; D: -; CDR3: CASSFFGGLRDTQYF; DNA: TGTGCCAGCAGCTTTTTCGGGGGCCTGAGGGATACGCAGTATTTT
J: TRBJ1-6; V: TRBV6-1; size: -; D: -; CDR3: CASSEAPGANSPLHF; DNA: TGTGCCAGCAGTGAAGCGCCAGGGGCTAATTCACCCCTCCACTTT
J: TRBJ2-7; V: TRBV6-1; size: few; D: TRBD2; CDR3: CASKVLAGASSYEQYF; DNA: TGTGCCAGCAAGGTATTAGCGGGGGCAAGCTCCTACGAGCAGTACTTC
J: TRBJ1-2; V: TRBV27; size: -; D: -; CDR3: CASSLKRSGGGEGGYTF; DNA: TGTGCCAGCAGTTTAAAGCGGTCGGGAGGGGGGGAAGGTGGCTACACCTTC
J: TRBJ1-2; V: TRBV10-3; size: -; D: TRBD1; CDR3: CAISESKFIQGQGNYGYTF; DNA: TGTGCCATCAGTGAGTCGAAATTTATCCAGGGACAGGGTAACTATGGCTACACCTTC
J: TRBJ2-1; V: TRBV6-8; size: -; D: -; CDR3: CASRIRGGSEQFF; DNA: TGTGCCAGCAGGATACGTGGGGGCAGCGAGCAGTTCTTC
J: TRBJ2-1; V: TRBV6-5; size: few; D: -; CDR3: CASSYGGYNDEQFF; DNA: TGTGCCAGCAGCTACGGGGGATACAACGATGAGCAGTTCTTC
J: TRBJ2-1; V: TRBV5-4; size: -; D: -; CDR3: CASSEGAGEQFF; DNA: TGTGCCAGCAGCGAAGGGGCCGGTGAGCAGTTCTTC
J: TRBJ2-7; V: TRBV7-6; size: -; D: TRBD1; CDR3: CASSPPGQYYEQYF; DNA: TGTGCCAGCAGCCCCCCGGGACAGTACTACGAGCAGTACTTC
J: TRBJ1-2; V: TRBV7-2; size: few; D: TRBD1; CDR3: CASSLGGQGRDYGYTF; DNA: TGTGCCAGCAGCTTAGGGGGACAGGGAAGGGACTATGGCTACACCTTC
J: TRBJ1-5; V: TRBV6-2/TRBV6-3; size: few; D: TRBD1; CDR3: CASSYSTLDRVNQPQHF; DNA: TGTGCCAGCAGTTACTCGACCCTGGACAGGGTCAATCAGCCCCAGCATTTT
J: TRBJ2-2; V: TRBV20-1; size: few; D: -; CDR3: CSARGTELNTGELFF; DNA: TGCAGTGCTAGAGGGACAGAACTGAACACCGGGGAGCTGTTTTTT
J: TRBJ1-1; V: TRBV7-6; size: many; D: -; CDR3: CASSPVFGGLGVTEAFF; DNA: TGTGCCAGCAGCCCTGTTTTCGGGGGGTTAGGAGTCACTGAAGCTTTCTTT
J: TRBJ2-3; V: TRBV27; size: -; D: TRBD2; CDR3: CASSLTSGGYTQYF; DNA: TGTGCCAGCAGTTTGACTAGCGGGGGTTATACGCAGTATTTT
J: TRBJ2-3; V: TRBV7-8; size: many; D: TRBD1; CDR3: CASSLTGVSTDTQYF; DNA: TGTGCCAGCAGCCTGACAGGGGTTAGCACAGATACGCAGTATTTT
J: TRBJ1-4; V: TRBV6-1; size: few; D: -; CDR3: CASSPSADPNEKLFF; DNA: TGTGCCAGCAGTCCCTCCGCAGACCCGAATGAAAAACTGTTTTTT
J: TRBJ2-2; V: TRBV7-2; size: few; D: -; CDR3: CASSPLSTGELFF; DNA: TGTGCCAGCAGCCCCCTTTCCACCGGGGAGCTGTTTTTT
J: TRBJ2-3; V: TRBV4-2; size: -; D: -; CDR3: CASSQDRQKSTDTQYF; DNA: TGTGCCAGCAGCCAAGACCGACAGAAAAGCACAGATACGCAGTATTTT